The 23 T cell receptor beta chains given below trace back to one sample, sequenced in a study of patients and donors after allogeneic stem cell transplantation. TCRdb re-called the RT-PCR reads with MiXCR, one entry per CDR3 protein. The top ten hold 2.5% to 3.5% of the sample, which has approximately 160,000 distinct CDR3 sequences, about 30% seen once. Sequences were obtained from blood, either unsorted or a sorted T cell fraction (not recorded which). The source of these receptors is a human donor who was either an allogeneic HSCT recipient or a stem cell or donor lymphocyte infusion donor (not recorded which). It is not recorded whose cells these are; they may come from a transplant donor.

This clonotype has only a few counts. The chain is built from TRBV7-9 and TRBJ2-5; perhaps TRBD1 as D (6 bases). Germline-derived CDR1 and CDR2 are SEHNR and FQNEAQ (reference sequence). Deletions cut 5 bases from V and 4 bases from J, with 11 bases between. There are 13 residues in the CDR3. This CDR3 reads CASSRTALETQYF. The CDR3, as DNA: TGTGCCAGCAGCCGGACAGCATTAGAGACCCAGTACTTC. The entire variable domain, with the rest obtained from reference TRBV7-9 and TRBJ2-5, is as follows: DTGVSQNPRHKITKRGQNVTFRCDPISEHNRLYWYRQTLGQGPEFLTYFQNEAQLEKSRLLSDRFSAERPKGSFSTLEIQRTEQGDSAMYLCASSRTALETQYFGPGTRLLVL.

This clonotype was observed many times. V is TRBV12-3 or TRBV12-4 and J is TRBJ2-1; no definite D call. There are 13 residues in the CDR3. The V gene lost 3 bases and the J gene lost 1 base, with 4 bases spanning the gap. Written as DNA, the CDR3 is TGTGCCAGCAGTTTGGGATCCTACAATGAGCAGTTCTTC. It is translated as CASSLGSYNEQFF.

This clonotype has more than one count but fewer than ten. This chain joins TRBV20-1 and TRBJ2-1; D might be TRBD2 (5 bases). The germline V gene has CDR1 DFQATT and CDR2 SNEGSKA (reference sequence). Deletions cut 5 bases from V and 13 bases from J, with 18 bases between. This CDR3 has 12 amino acids. CDR3 coding DNA: TGCAGTGCTCTGACGGGGTTAGGGATCCAGTTCTTC. The encoded protein is CSALTGLGIQFF.

CDR3 DNA: TGTGCCAGCTCACCACGAGCGGGAGCGGTTGGGGAGCTGTTTTTT. Protein product: CASSPRAGAVGELFF. The V call is TRBV18, the J call TRBJ2-2; 8 nucleotides line up with TRBD2. The CDR3 is 15 residues long. Germline values: CDR1 KGHSH, CDR2 LQKENI. The V segment lost 1 base and the J segment 8 bases; nucleotides outside the gene matches: 6.

This clonotype has a handful of counts. The chain links TRBV25-1 to TRBJ2-3, with 11 bases aligning to TRBD2. The CDR3 extends over 15 amino acids. CDR1 and CDR2 from the germline V gene are MGHDK and SYGVNS. Trimming cost V 3 bases and J 5 bases; bases outside gene matches: 4. CDR3 nucleotides: TGTGCCAGCAGTGATAGCGGGAGGGCCATAGATACGCAGTATTTT. As protein: CASSDSGRAIDTQYF.

The chain couples TRBV21-1 to TRBJ1-5. TRBV21-1 is a pseudogene locus. The CDR3 contains 12 residues. In DNA, the CDR3 is TGTGCCAGCAGCACATGGCTGCAGCCCCAGCATTTT. Residues: CASSTWLQPQHF.

CDR3 region: CASSLMGSTDTQYF. The CDR3 DNA sequence: TGTGCCAGCAGTTTAATGGGAAGCACAGATACGCAGTATTTT. The V call is TRBV12-3 or TRBV12-4, the J call TRBJ2-3; no definite D call. V was cut by 2 bases and J by 0 bases, with 6 bases left in between. There are 14 residues in the CDR3.

This clonotype was recorded a few times. The chain joins TRBV12-3 or TRBV12-4 to TRBJ1-1, with D possibly matching TRBD1 (6 bases). This CDR3 comprises 15 residues. Deletions cut 7 bases from V and 7 bases from J, with 22 bases between. In DNA form, the CDR3 reads TGTGCCAGCATCATATTTATGGGGGCAGACCTTGAAGCTTTCTTT. Translation: CASIIFMGADLEAFF.

This rearrangement joins TRBV11-2 to TRBJ1-2; D is unclear. The CDR3 spans 13 residues. Germline V gene lookup returns CDR1 SGHAT and CDR2 FQNNGV. Trimming took 8 bases from V and 4 from J, leaving 14 bases between them. CDR3 nucleotides: TGTGCCAGCTCCCCGGCGGCCTCCTATGGCTACACCTTC. Translation: CASSPAASYGYTF.

This rearrangement joins TRBV7-9 to TRBJ2-2, with D perhaps TRBD2 (5 bases). Between the trimmed V and J ends, which lost 6 bases and 3 bases, there was a span of 5 bases. CDR3 size: 12 residues. The V gene's germline CDR1 is SEHNR and CDR2 FQNEAQ (reference sequence). The CDR3 here is CASRDYTGELFF. For the CDR3, the DNA is TGTGCCAGCAGGGACTACACCGGGGAGCTGTTTTTT.

This clonotype appeared a few times. The rearrangement links TRBV6-2 or TRBV6-3 to TRBJ2-1; perhaps D is TRBD1 or TRBD2 (5 bases each). This CDR3 has 16 residues. Germline V gives CDR1 MNHEY, CDR2 SVGEGT. V lost 4 bases to trimming and J lost 0 bases, with 13 bases between them. CDR3 region: CASSWDPSDSYNEQFF. DNA for the CDR3: TGTGCCAGCAGTTGGGACCCATCGGACTCCTACAATGAGCAGTTCTTC.

V and J are TRBV5-4 and TRBJ2-3; 7 bases are a match to TRBD1. The germline CDR1 and CDR2 sequences are SGHNT and YYREEE (reference sequence). The CDR3 totals 16 residues. With V trimmed by 4 bases and J by 4 bases, 12 bases remained unmatched. For the CDR3, the DNA is TGTGCCAGCAGCCTACCGACGACACAGGGGTCAGATACGCAGTATTTT. Protein sequence: CASSLPTTQGSDTQYF.

This clonotype was seen a handful of times. The chain employs TRBV4-1 and TRBJ1-2, with D possibly matching TRBD1 (5 bases). Per the germline V gene, CDR1 is MGHRA and CDR2 is YSYEKL. The CDR3 totals 15 residues. Deletions cut 0 bases from V and 4 bases from J, with 12 bases between. CDR3 sequence reads: CASSQEQAAFYGYTF. DNA for the CDR3: TGCGCCAGCAGCCAAGAACAGGCCGCCTTCTATGGCTACACCTTC.

In this sample, this clonotype turned up a few times. This chain connects TRBV9 to TRBJ1-1; D is perhaps TRBD1 (6 bases). The germline V gene has CDR1 SGDLS and CDR2 YYNGEE. V lost 0 bases and J 2 bases, leaving 8 bases between the germline ends. This CDR3 has 14 residues. CDR3 region: CASSVEGHNTEAFF. The CDR3 DNA reads as TGTGCCAGCAGCGTAGAGGGACATAACACTGAAGCTTTCTTT. The variable domain in full, completed from reference TRBV9 and TRBJ1-1, reads DSGVTQTPKHLITATGQRVTLRCSPRSGDLSVYWYQQSLDQGLQFLIQYYNGEERAKGNILERFSAQQFPDLHSELNLSSLELGDSALYFCASSVEGHNTEAFFGQGTRLTVV.

The chain uses TRBV7-9 and TRBJ1-2; no clear D gene. CDR1 SEHNR and CDR2 FQNEAQ come from the germline V gene (reference sequence). V lost 2 bases and J lost 4, with 14 bases in between. CDR3 length: 15 amino acids. The CDR3 reads CASSLRGGRTYGYTF. In nucleotides, the CDR3 is TGTGCCAGCAGCTTACGCGGAGGGAGGACCTATGGCTACACCTTC.

The rearrangement uses TRBV27 and TRBJ1-4; the D gene is possibly TRBD1 (6 bases). V was cut by 8 bases and J by 0 bases, with 10 bases left in between. In germline, CDR1 is MNHEY, CDR2 SMNVEV (reference sequence). The CDR3 runs to 14 residues. Written as DNA, the CDR3 is TGTGCCAGCGGACAGCGCGCAACTAATGAAAAACTGTTTTTT. Its protein is CASGQRATNEKLFF. The variable domain in full, completed from reference TRBV27 and TRBJ1-4, reads EAQVTQNPRYLITVTGKKLTVTCSQNMNHEYMSWYRQDPGLGLRQIYYSMNVEVTDKGDVPEGYKVSRKEKRNFPLILESPSPNQTSLYFCASGQRATNEKLFFGSGTQLSVL.

J is TRBJ2-7 and V is TRBV6-2 or TRBV6-3; no clear D gene. Germline V gives CDR1 MNHEY, CDR2 SVGEGT. Trimming removed 4 bases from V and 3 bases from J, with 16 bases in between. The CDR3 extends over 15 amino acids. The CDR3 loop reads CASSSGGSRNYEQYF. The DNA for the CDR3 is TGTGCCAGCAGTTCCGGTGGTAGTAGGAACTACGAGCAGTACTTC.

This clonotype was recorded a few times. The genes are TRBV10-3 and TRBJ2-7, with D tentatively TRBD1 (6 bases). Germline CDR1 and CDR2: ENHRY and SYGVKD. V lost 3 bases to trimming and J lost 1 base, with 13 bases between them. This CDR3 region has 15 residues. The CDR3 nucleotides are TGTGCCATCAGTGATTCGGGGACAACATCCTACGAGCAGTACTTC. This sequence encodes CAISDSGTTSYEQYF.

In DNA, the CDR3 is TGTGCCATCAGTGAGGAAGGGACTCTCGATACGCAGTATTTT. It yields the protein CAISEEGTLDTQYF. J is TRBJ2-3 and V is TRBV10-3; D is perhaps TRBD2 (6 bases). This CDR3 is 14 amino acids long. Germline values: CDR1 ENHRY, CDR2 SYGVKD. V lost 2 bases and J 6 bases, leaving 12 bases between the germline ends.

The chain carries TRBV6-1 and TRBJ2-3; possibly TRBD1 for D (6 bases). CDR1 and CDR2 from the germline V gene are MNHNS and SASEGT. With 5 bases removed from V and 2 bases from J, the gap between germline ends came to 14 bases. This CDR3 has 15 residues. CDR3 nucleotide sequence: TGTGCCAGCAGTCCCCTGGGACATTTCACAGATACGCAGTATTTT. Protein: CASSPLGHFTDTQYF.

The genes are TRBV12-3 or TRBV12-4 and TRBJ1-1; D unclear. V was clipped by 10 bases and J by 4 bases, with 10 bases between them. The CDR3 is 11 residues long. The CDR3: CAIMPVTEAFF. In DNA form, the CDR3 reads TGTGCCATTATGCCGGTCACTGAAGCTTTCTTT.

This CDR3 reads CASSEWREAGDEQFF. The CDR3 DNA follows: TGTGCCAGCAGTGAATGGCGGGAGGCCGGGGATGAGCAGTTCTTC. The rearrangement joins TRBV6-1 to TRBJ2-1; 8 bases fit TRBD2. The CDR3 runs to 15 residues. Germline CDR1 MNHNS, CDR2 SASEGT. The trim removed 2 bases at V and 8 bases at J, leaving 8 bases unmatched.

This sequence joins TRBV25-1 and TRBJ1-1; D unclear. Trimming cost V 0 bases and J 4 bases, with 12 bases left between them. The CDR3 sequence is 15 residues long. Germline V gene lookup returns CDR1 MGHDK and CDR2 SYGVNS. The CDR3 DNA is TGTGCCAGCAGTGAATACCAGAGCGGTAGCACTGAAGCTTTCTTT. It is translated as CASSEYQSGSTEAFF.